The source of this TCR beta chain is a study of T-cell memory formation after mild COVID-19. This clonotype was observed a handful of times. The antigen remains undetermined. The length of the CDR3 is 16 residues. CDR1 and CDR2 (germline): MNHNY, SVGAGI (reference sequence). V gave up 0 bases and J gave up 4 bases; unmatched junction bases: 7. TCRdb reprocessed the 5' RACE reads with MiXCR, giving one entry per CDR3 protein. The sample holds 450,000 or so distinct CDR3 sequences, around 18% seen once. Overall study results and limits: A second wave expanding day 15 to 37 was CD4+-biased; contracting clones were balanced. Clonal second-wave expansions that peaked on day 37 had unconfirmed SARS-CoV-2 specificity.

The chain employs TRBV6-6 and TRBJ1-1; TRBD1 aligns across 8 bases. The sequenced sample consisted of PBMCs or a T cell subset sorted from them (not recorded which). This TCR came from an adult woman who had mild COVID-19 (a few samples of this study predate the infection). Cell type and time point are not known. The CDR3 spells CASSYSPGQVPTEAFF. The CDR3 DNA sequence: TGTGCCAGCAGTTACTCACCGGGACAGGTCCCCACTGAAGCTTTCTTT.